The clone carrying this T cell receptor (beta chain) appeared many times. Its antigen is as yet unknown. The length of the CDR3 is 15 residues. The V gene lost 2 bases and the J gene lost 1 base, with 10 bases spanning the gap. Germline CDR1 SGHTA, CDR2 FQGTGA. The data stem from a study of T-cell memory formation after mild COVID-19. General study findings and limits: Clones that contracted from day 15 to 85 were balanced CD4/CD8, while later expanders leaned CD4+.

Constant-segment primers and 5'RACE yielded cDNA libraries for TCR alpha and TCR beta, each carrying sample barcodes and UMIs. TCRdb reprocessed the 5' RACE reads via MiXCR and lists one record per CDR3 protein. This repertoire shows approximately 180,000 distinct CDR3 sequences, approximately 16% found once; its top ten account for about 2%. The material sequenced was PBMCs or a T cell subset sorted from them (not recorded which). The TCR was taken from an adult woman who had mild COVID-19 (a few samples of this study predate the infection). Cell type and time point are not known. This chain links TRBV7-3 with TRBJ2-3; TRBD2 is a possible D gene (7 bases). CDR3 sequence: CASSLGGAGTDTQYF. The CDR3 nucleotides are TGTGCCAGCAGCTTAGGGGGGGCCGGCACAGATACGCAGTATTTT.